This entry is about one T cell receptor (beta chain). This record comes from a study of T cells after posttransplantation cyclophosphamide. The method was immunoSEQ multiplex PCR; TCRdb's version includes in-frame clones alone and lacks a portion of them. The sample was found to contain 5,500 to 8,500 clones, and every one recurs. Treatment was busulfan-fludarabine conditioning, a marrow graft, and cyclophosphamide on days +3 and +4. The source is a male patient aged 45-59 years who received an allogeneic stem cell transplant from an unrelated donor, was CMV-positive, and had acute GVHD only. The graft donor may be the source of some T cells. The starting material was PBMCs, obtained after allogeneic stem cell transplant with posttransplant cyclophosphamide.

The DNA for the CDR3 is TGTGCCAGTAGTCCCCCCCGTGGGACTAGCGTGGGCGTTGAGCAGTTCTTC. Translated, it gives CASSPPRGTSVGVEQFF. The chain joins TRBV19 to TRBJ2-1, with 10 bases identical to TRBD2. V lost 5 bases to trimming and J lost 9 bases; unmatched junction nucleotides: 16. The germline V gene encodes CDR1 LNHDA and CDR2 SQIVND (reference sequence). This CDR3 is 17 amino acids long.